This TCR beta chain was sequenced for a study of T cell changes during pregnancy in multiple sclerosis. Some clones are missing from TCRdb's copy, which holds only in-frame ones; the method was immunoSEQ multiplex PCR. The table lists around 92,000 clones, approximately 94% of them singletons. Germline lookup yields CDR1 LNHNV and CDR2 YYDKDF (reference sequence). The CDR3 runs to 14 residues. With 6 bases removed from V and 3 bases from J, the gap between germline ends came to 11 bases. The receptor comes from a female donor with multiple sclerosis, enrolled in a pregnancy study. The chain couples TRBV15 to TRBJ2-2; D is unclear. This specimen was peripheral blood, taken in the third trimester of pregnancy. In DNA form, the CDR3 reads TGTGCCACCAGTCGAGGCAGTTACACCGGGGAGCTGTTTTTT. It is translated as CATSRGSYTGELFF.